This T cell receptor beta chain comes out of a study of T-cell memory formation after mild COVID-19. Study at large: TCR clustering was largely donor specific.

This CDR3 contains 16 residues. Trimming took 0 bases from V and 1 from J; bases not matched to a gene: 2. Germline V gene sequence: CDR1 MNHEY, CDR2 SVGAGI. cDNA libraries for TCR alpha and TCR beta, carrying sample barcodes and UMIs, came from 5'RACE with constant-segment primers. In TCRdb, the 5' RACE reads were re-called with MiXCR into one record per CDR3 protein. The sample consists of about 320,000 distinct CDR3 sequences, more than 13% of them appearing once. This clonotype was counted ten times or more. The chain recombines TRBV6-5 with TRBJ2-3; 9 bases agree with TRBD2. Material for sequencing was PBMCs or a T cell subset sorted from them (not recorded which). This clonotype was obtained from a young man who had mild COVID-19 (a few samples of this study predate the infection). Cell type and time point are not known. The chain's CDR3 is CASSYSQRGGTDTQYF. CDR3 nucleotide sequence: TGTGCCAGCAGTTACTCACAGCGGGGGGGCACAGATACGCAGTATTTT.